The rows below give T cell receptor beta chains drawn from one sample of a study of clonality assessment in lymphoblastic leukemia. From the PCR reads, TCRdb called clonotypes with MiXCR, one entry per CDR3 protein. This sample's table has over 35 distinct CDR3 sequences. The source of these receptors is a human donor with acute lymphoblastic leukemia. Each CDR3 is given with its conserved first and last residue. The order of the fields is clone size, D gene, V gene, J gene, CDR3 protein, CDR3 DNA. D genes are given only for firm matches. Size values are once, few and many counts, or a class for expanded clones, and some rows have none.

hyperexpanded,TRBD1,TRBV5-1,TRBJ2-1,CASSLDRGSYNEQFF,TGCGCCAGCAGCCTCGACAGGGGGTCGTACAATGAGCAGTTCTTC
few,.,TRBV4-3,TRBJ1-2,CASSPGTRYGYTF,TGCGCCAGCAGCCCCGGGACACGATATGGCTACACCTTC
few,TRBD1,TRBV28,TRBJ1-5,CASSLGQGAFVFDQPQHF,TGTGCCAGCAGTTTAGGGCAGGGGGCGTTCGTGTTCGATCAGCCCCAGCATTTT
few,TRBD2,TRBV6-1,TRBJ2-1,CASSGRLAGTYNEQFF,TGTGCCAGCAGTGGCCGACTAGCGGGAACGTACAATGAGCAGTTCTTC
large,.,TRBV10-1,TRBJ2-3,CASSTGRGGDTQYF,TGCGCCAGCAGTACCGGGAGAGGGGGGGATACGCAGTATTTT
.,TRBD1,TRBV28,TRBJ1-5,CASSLGQGAFVFDQPQRF,TGTGCCAGCAGTTTAGGGCAGGGGGCGTTCGTGTTCGATCAGCCCCAGCGTTTT
.,TRBD2,TRBV27,TRBJ2-4,CASSPAPGLAGYIQYF,TGTGCCAGCAGTCCAGCCCCGGGACTAGCGGGGTACATTCAGTACTTC
hyperexpanded,TRBD2,TRBV4-3,TRBJ2-3,CASSQFTSGGDTQYF,TGCGCCAGCAGCCAATTTACTAGCGGGGGGGATACGCAGTATTTT
hyperexpanded,TRBD2,TRBV15,TRBJ2-1,CATSRDMGGAYNEQFF,TGTGCCACCAGCAGAGATATGGGGGGGGCCTACAATGAGCAGTTCTTC
hyperexpanded,TRBD2,TRBV4-3,TRBJ2-1,CASSPREGLAGVYEQFF,TGCGCCAGCAGCCCAAGAGAAGGACTAGCGGGAGTCTATGAGCAGTTCTTC
hyperexpanded,.,TRBV30,TRBJ1-2,CAWSGFGGDTNYGYTF,TGTGCCTGGAGTGGCTTTGGCGGGGATACTAACTATGGCTACACCTTC
hyperexpanded,TRBD2,TRBV11-2,TRBJ2-4,CASSIGLAGLAKNIQYF,TGTGCCAGCAGCATAGGACTAGCGGGGCTAGCCAAAAACATTCAGTACTTC
.,.,TRBV30,TRBJ2-5,CAWRRAGDQETQYF,TGTGCCTGGAGACGTGCCGGGGACCAAGAGACCCAGTACTTC